A selection of T cell receptor beta chains follows, all from one sample in a study of blood T cell repertoires in COVID-19. Profiled with immunoSEQ multiplex PCR; TCRdb holds only in-frame clones, not every one. Among a few thousand clones listed, over 80% were seen once. Sequenced input: peripheral blood. These receptors originate from a man aged 45 to 65 with active COVID-19. CDR3s include the opening cysteine and the closing phenylalanine or tryptophan. A D gene is named only where the DNA matches it firmly. The size of a clone is reported for some rows only, either as once, few or many, or as a class for expanded clones.

>-|TRBJ2-5|-|TRBV6-6
TGTGCCAGCAGTCCCTTAGGGGGGAGGGCCAATGATGCCAAGAGACCCCAGTACTTC
CASSPLGGRANDAKRPQYF
>TRBD1|TRBJ1-2|-|TRBV6-5
TGTGCCAGCAGGGCGACAGGGGCGGGTGGCTACACCTTC
CASRATGAGGYTF
>TRBD1|TRBJ2-7|-|TRBV12-3/TRBV12-4
TGTGCCAGCAGTTATACAGGGGAATTCGAGCAGTACTTC
CASSYTGEFEQYF
>TRBD1|TRBJ1-1|once|TRBV6-4
TGTGCCAGCAGTGAGTCCGGAAGGGGGCAAGCTTTCTTT
CASSESGRGQAFF
>-|TRBJ2-7|-|TRBV7-9
TGTGCCAGCAGCCCACAGGCCGGTGGAGAGCAGTACTTC
CASSPQAGGEQYF
>TRBD2|TRBJ2-1|-|TRBV4-2
TGTGCCAGCAGCCAAGGACTAGCGGGTAACGGGGACAATGAGCAGTTCTTC
CASSQGLAGNGDNEQFF
>TRBD1|TRBJ1-3|-|TRBV2
TGTGCCAGCAGTGAATCGAGCAGGGGGAACACCATATATTTT
CASSESSRGNTIYF
>TRBD2|TRBJ2-2|-|TRBV6-4
TGTGCCAGCCGGGGGGAGTCCGTCACCGGGGAGCTGTTTTTT
CASRGESVTGELFF
>TRBD2|TRBJ2-1|-|TRBV5-1
TGCGCCAGCAGCTCGTCCCCGGGACTAGCGGGAGCCAATGAGCAGTTCTTC
CASSSSPGLAGANEQFF
>-|TRBJ2-7|-|TRBV10-1
TGCGCCAGCAGTGAGACAGGGACCGACGAGCAGTACTTC
CASSETGTDEQYF
>-|TRBJ1-2|-|TRBV27
TGTGCCAGCAGTTTACGGGGATCTAACTATGGCTACACCTTC
CASSLRGSNYGYTF
>TRBD1|TRBJ2-5|few|TRBV30
TGTGCCTGGAGTGTAGGCGCCACGGGACAGGGGTTAGAGACCCAGTACTTC
CAWSVGATGQGLETQYF
>-|TRBJ2-1|-|TRBV24-1
TGTGCCACCAGTCCCCCCAATCCCTCCTACAATGAGCAGTTCTTC
CATSPPNPSYNEQFF